This entry lists 9 T cell receptor beta chains sequenced from one sample in a study of blood T cell repertoires in COVID-19. Method: immunoSEQ multiplex PCR; TCRdb's copy keeps in-frame clones and lacks some. The repertoire includes 45,000 to 60,000 clones, over 80% of them detected once, and over 9.5% sits in the top ten. The sequenced material came from peripheral blood. Receptors were obtained from a human donor in a cohort sampled during active COVID-19.

The chain carries TRBV29-1 and TRBJ1-2; TRBD1 might be the D (5 bases). The ends were cut back, 8 bases at V and 2 bases at J, with 15 bases in the middle. Germline V lookup: CDR1 SQVTM, CDR2 ANQGSEA. The CDR3 is made up of 13 amino acids. The chain's CDR3 is CSSRVAGNYGYTF. The CDR3 region has the DNA TGCAGCTCCCGTGTGGCAGGGAACTATGGCTACACCTTC. Looking up the rest from reference TRBV29-1 and TRBJ1-2 gives the full variable domain: SAVISQKPSRDICQRGTSLTIQCQVDSQVTMMFWYRQQPGQSLTLIATANQGSEATYESGFVIDKFPISRPNLTFSTLTVSNMSPEDSSIYLCSSRVAGNYGYTFGSGTRLTVV.

This chain links TRBV5-1 with TRBJ1-1; D perhaps matches TRBD1 (5 bases). The V gene lost 0 bases and the J gene lost 1 base, with 16 bases spanning the gap. Germline CDR1 reads SGHRS; CDR2 reads YFSETQ. This CDR3 is 17 amino acids long. The CDR3 spells CASSLALGGTKNTEAFF. CDR3 coding DNA: TGCGCCAGCAGCTTGGCTCTCGGGGGGACGAAGAACACTGAAGCTTTCTTT.

The V gene is TRBV5-6, the J gene TRBJ1-6; weak D call: TRBD1 (6 bases). Trimming took off 2 bases at V and 7 bases at J, with 13 bases between the two ends. The CDR3 runs 15 residues. Germline lookup yields CDR1 SGHDT and CDR2 YYEEEE. The CDR3 here is CASSLRTVRNSPLHF. Written as DNA, the CDR3 is TGTGCCAGCAGCTTACGGACAGTCCGGAATTCACCCCTCCACTTT.

V is TRBV9 and J is TRBJ2-3; 8 bases are shared with TRBD2. The length of the CDR3 is 17 residues. CDR1 SGDLS and CDR2 YYNGEE come from the germline V gene. V dropped 3 bases and J dropped 2; count of bases not matched to a gene: 11. The CDR3 loop reads CASSALGGGANTDTQYF. As DNA, the CDR3 is TGTGCCAGCAGCGCCCTCGGGGGGGGCGCAAACACAGATACGCAGTATTTT.

The rearrangement links TRBV3-1 (or the pseudogene TRBV3-2) to TRBJ2-5, with D possibly matching TRBD1 (5 bases). The CDR3 contains 14 residues. Trimming removed 4 bases from V and 0 bases from J, with 9 bases in between. CDR1 and CDR2 (germline): LGHDT, YNNKEL (reference sequence). CDR3 loop: CASSLQADQETQYF. The CDR3 DNA follows: TGTGCCAGCAGCCTACAGGCGGACCAAGAGACCCAGTACTTC.

This clone came up once. This chain links TRBV28 with TRBJ1-4; 8 nucleotides agree with TRBD1. V lost 5 bases, J lost 3 bases, and 8 bases stayed unmatched. The CDR3 has 16 amino acids. Per the germline V gene, CDR1 is MDHEN and CDR2 is SYDVKM. CDR3 sequence reads: CASSLETGGANEKLFF. The CDR3 DNA reads as TGTGCCAGCAGTCTGGAAACAGGGGGGGCTAATGAAAAACTGTTTTTT.

This clone has just a few counts. This chain connects TRBV19 to TRBJ2-1; TRBD2 might be the D (6 bases). Germline assignment: CDR1 LNHDA and CDR2 SQIVND (reference sequence). The CDR3 is 13 residues long. The V and J ends lost 1 base and 6 bases respectively, with 7 bases between them. CDR3 DNA: TGTGCCAGTAGTATAGGACTAGTCAATGAGCAGTTCTTC. Its translation: CASSIGLVNEQFF.

V is TRBV5-1 and J is TRBJ1-1; D might be TRBD1 (6 bases). The CDR3 runs 16 residues. Trimming took off 0 bases at V and 5 bases at J, with 17 bases between the two ends. Germline CDR1 is SGHRS and CDR2 is YFSETQ. The CDR3 sequence is CASSLDLGGRWTEAFF. CDR3 in DNA: TGCGCCAGCAGCTTGGATCTGGGGGGGCGGTGGACTGAAGCTTTCTTT.

In this sample, this clone turned up a few times. This chain joins TRBV7-2 and TRBJ2-7; weak D call: TRBD1 (5 bases). Germline values: CDR1 SGHTA, CDR2 FQGNSA. The CDR3 extends over 13 amino acids. The V and J ends lost 1 base and 3 bases respectively, with 7 bases between them. CDR3 amino acids: CASSLEGFYEQYF. CDR3 DNA sequence: TGTGCCAGCAGCTTAGAGGGGTTCTACGAGCAGTACTTC.